Sequencing of this T cell receptor beta chain was carried out in a study of technical replicates of blood from a few donors (dated by TCRdb to 2015 to 2018). Library method: the immunoSEQ multiplex PCR assay. As stored in TCRdb, this immuneACCESS dataset retains in-frame rearrangements with V and J assigned. A fraction of the clones does not appear; measured against another copy, unresolved V genes explain less than half of the discrepancy, and the remainder lacks a known reason. This sample holds roughly 70,000 clones; 90% to 95% were observed only once. 0.3% to 0.45% of the sample is in the top ten clones. A remark on this clone: Its antigen is unknown. Base quality data are lacking; no much larger clone is found one base away.

There are 14 amino acids in the CDR3, from cysteine to phenylalanine inclusive. The DNA shown is the 42-base CDR3, in frame from base 1. V is reduced by 2 bases and J by 1 base, leaving a spacing of 8 bases between them. CDR1 is given as SGHAT and CDR2 as FQNNGV, both from the germline V gene. Sequencing was performed on T cells isolated from PBMCs. The chain links TRBV11-2 with TRBJ1-1; too little of a D gene remains to name it. The sequence was obtained from a human donor in good health. The sequenced DNA is TGTGCCAGCAGCTTAATAACCGGGAACACTGAAGCTTTCTTT. Translated, this gives CASSLITGNTEAFF.